This T cell receptor beta chain was identified during a study of OX40 agonist ivuxolimab in advanced cancers. Study-wide context: Ivuxolimab, which targeted the costimulatory receptor OX40 (CD134), was an agonistic, fully human IgG2 monoclonal antibody. Intravenous ivuxolimab was administered to patients every 2 weeks at six dose levels: 0.01, 0.1, 0.3, 1.5, 3 and 10 mg/kg. Of the approximately 50 dose-escalation patients, hepatocellular carcinoma was present in about 20, melanoma in roughly 15, renal cell carcinoma in 9 and head and neck cancer in 9. A male proportion of under 85% and a mean age of about 60 years, ranging from 23 to 79, were recorded for the dose-escalation cohort. Prior anti-PD-1, anti-PD-L1 or anti-CTLA-4 therapy was permitted, and less than 45% of dose-escalation patients had received checkpoint inhibitors. Partial responses occurred in three dose-escalation patients, of whom one had hepatocellular carcinoma and two had cutaneous melanoma. The point of sequencing TCRbeta in the periphery was to test whether ivuxolimab changed TCR sequence diversity and drove clonal T-cell expansion. The paper describes the monotherapy dose-escalation part (N of about 47 patients) of the phase I trial of ivuxolimab.

For sequencing of the TCRbeta CDR3 region, genomic DNA was extracted from the sorted cells. The immunoSEQ Assay was used for sequencing of TCRbeta CDR3 regions. This is the immuneACCESS table as TCRdb keeps it, with only in-frame sequences that have V and J called. A part of the clones is gone; compared with another copy, unresolved V genes explain less than half, and the rest is unexplained. In all, the sample holds tens of thousands of clones, and around 85% of those were seen once. In total, the top ten clones hold roughly 3.4% of the sample. General study outcomes and caveats: The antigen specificity of the clonally expanded peripheral T cells was not determined. At doses from 0.1 to 3.0 mg/kg, clonal expansion was seen in both CD4+ and CD8+ blood T cells between baseline and week 6. In partial responders in the 0.1-3.0 mg/kg groups, normalized peripheral clonal expansion was found to be among the lowest, especially among CD8+ T cells. After ivuxolimab, CD8+ T cells had more expanded clones than CD4+ T cells on average. Low levels of normalized T-cell clonal expansion were also seen in some patients who did not respond.

As regards this clone: The antigen it recognizes is unknown. No per-base quality is available; no much larger clone lies one base away.

The trial excluded patients who had a history of autoimmune disease or were on systemic immunosuppression. Peripheral blood for TCR sequencing was collected from all dose cohorts at baseline, on cycle 4 day 1, and on cycle 7 day 1. Samples came from an open-label, multicenter, first-in-human phase I dose-escalation trial of ivuxolimab. Adults with locally advanced or metastatic melanoma, renal cell, hepatocellular, or head and neck squamous cell carcinoma were enrolled in the trial. CD4+ and CD8+ T cells were sorted separately from peripheral blood before TCR sequencing. There are 12 amino acids in the CDR3, from cysteine to phenylalanine inclusive. Only the CDR3 DNA is retained, 36 bases long and in frame from the first base. CDR1 and CDR2, per the germline V gene, are ENHRY and SYGVKD. V sheds 9 bases and J sheds 2 bases, leaving 11 bases between their ends.

The chain links TRBV10-3 with TRBJ2-7, with no confident D gene call. This specimen was CD4+ or CD8+ T cells sorted from blood, taken in a trial of the OX40 agonist ivuxolimab. The TCR comes from an adult with an advanced solid tumor such as melanoma, head and neck, liver or kidney cancer. The nucleotide sequence is TGTGCCATTAGACGGTCAGCCTACGAGCAGTACTTC. The resulting protein is CAIRRSAYEQYF.